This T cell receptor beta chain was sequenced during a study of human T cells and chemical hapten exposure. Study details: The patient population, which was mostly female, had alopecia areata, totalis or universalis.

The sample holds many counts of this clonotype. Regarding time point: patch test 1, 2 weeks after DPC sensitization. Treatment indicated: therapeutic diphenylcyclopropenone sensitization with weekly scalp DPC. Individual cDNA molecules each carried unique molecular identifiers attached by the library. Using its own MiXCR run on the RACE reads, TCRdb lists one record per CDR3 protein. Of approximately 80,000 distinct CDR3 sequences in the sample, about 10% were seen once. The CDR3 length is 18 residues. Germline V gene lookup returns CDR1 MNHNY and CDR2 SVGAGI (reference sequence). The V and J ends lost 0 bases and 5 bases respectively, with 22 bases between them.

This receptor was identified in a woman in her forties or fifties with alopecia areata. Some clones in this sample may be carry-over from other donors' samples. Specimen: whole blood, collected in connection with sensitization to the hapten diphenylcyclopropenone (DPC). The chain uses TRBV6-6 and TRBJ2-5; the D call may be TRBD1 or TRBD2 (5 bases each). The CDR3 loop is CASSYSSPRGGALETQYF. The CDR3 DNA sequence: TGTGCCAGCAGTTACTCGTCCCCCCGGGGTGGGGCGTTGGAGACCCAGTACTTC.